Listed here are 28 T cell receptor beta chains from one sample, sequenced in a study of a mutant IDH1 vaccine in newly diagnosed glioma. Repertoires were generated with immunoSEQ multiplex PCR, while TCRdb's copy carries only in-frame clones and drops some. The sample consists of about 32,000 clones, almost 80% of them appearing once. Time point: week 35, safety follow-up. Alongside topical imiquimod, each dose of vaccine comprised 300 ug of mutant IDH1 20-mer peptide. Their cognate antigens are unknown. The input for sequencing was PBMCs, taken from a glioma patient whose treatment included an IDH1 peptide vaccine. The receptors come from a woman aged 25 to 39 with glioma. Some clones in this sample may be carry-over from other donors' samples.

The chain joins TRBV27 to TRBJ2-7; a possible D gene is TRBD1 (6 bases). V shed 2 bases and J shed 1 base, with 12 bases lying between them. CDR1 and CDR2 (germline): MNHEY, SMNVEV (reference sequence). The CDR3 has 15 residues. The CDR3: CASSLEGHRSYEQYF. In nucleotides, the CDR3 is TGTGCCAGCAGTTTAGAGGGACACCGGTCCTACGAGCAGTACTTC.

This chain joins TRBV30 and TRBJ1-1; 9 bases are a match to TRBD1. The V segment lost 5 bases and the J segment 4 bases; nucleotides outside the gene matches: 2. The germline V gene encodes CDR1 GTSNPN and CDR2 SVGIG (reference sequence). The length of the CDR3 is 12 residues. The CDR3 here is CAWDRGSTEAFF. CDR3 coding DNA: TGTGCCTGGGACAGGGGGAGCACTGAAGCTTTCTTT.

V is TRBV28 and J is TRBJ2-1; 8 bases are shared with TRBD2. The CDR3 length is 15 residues. With V trimmed by 5 bases and J by 4 bases, 7 bases remained unmatched. Germline CDR1 and CDR2: MDHEN and SYDVKM. The CDR3 reads CASSAGSGGYNEQFF. CDR3 coding DNA: TGTGCCAGCAGTGCTGGGAGCGGGGGATACAATGAGCAGTTCTTC.

In its sample, this clone was seen a few times. The genes are TRBV11-3 and TRBJ2-7; the match to TRBD2 covers 11 bases. The CDR3 is made up of 16 amino acids. The V gene end was trimmed by 4 bases and the J gene end by 3 bases; junction bases not matched to a gene: 8. From germline, CDR1 is SGHNT and CDR2 YENEEA. The DNA of the CDR3 is TGTGCCAGCAGCTCCCGACTAGCGGGAAGACACTACGAGCAGTACTTC. It codes for CASSSRLAGRHYEQYF.

CDR3 region: CASSSTGGVWNTEAFF. The DNA for the CDR3 is TGTGCCAGCAGCTCTACAGGGGGCGTATGGAACACTGAAGCTTTCTTT. The chain uses TRBV5-4 and TRBJ1-1; TRBD1 matches 9 bases. From germline, CDR1 is SGHNT and CDR2 YYREEE (reference sequence). Losses at the gene ends were 3 bases for V and 1 base for J; bases not matched to a gene: 7. This CDR3 has 16 amino acids. Based on the CDR3 plus reference TRBV5-4 and TRBJ1-1, the full variable domain is ETGVTQSPTHLIKTRGQQVTLRCSSQSGHNTVSWYQQALGQGPQFIFQYYREEENGRGNFPPRFSGLQFPNYSSELNVNALELDDSALYLCASSSTGGVWNTEAFFGQGTRLTVV.

This chain uses TRBV6-1 with TRBJ2-7; no clear D gene. The V gene lost 4 bases and the J gene lost 6 bases, with 22 bases spanning the gap. This CDR3 has 16 residues. Germline assignment: CDR1 MNHNS and CDR2 SASEGT. The CDR3 here is CASSVNSRPIKREQYF. The CDR3, as DNA: TGTGCCAGCAGTGTCAACTCCCGCCCCATAAAGCGCGAGCAGTACTTC.

The chain couples TRBV13 to TRBJ1-3, with a possible D match to TRBD1 (6 bases). The CDR3 loop spans 15 amino acids. Trimming took 8 bases from V and 0 from J, leaving 14 bases between them. The germline CDR1 and CDR2 sequences are PRHDT and FYEKMQ (reference sequence). The CDR3 DNA reads as TGTGCCAGCGGTTTGTGGGGGGCCTCTGGAAACACCATATATTTT. This sequence encodes CASGLWGASGNTIYF.

By sample fraction, this clone is medium-sized. V gene TRBV10-3 combines with J gene TRBJ2-1, with TRBD2 as a possible D gene (6 bases). The CDR3 loop spans 13 amino acids. Germline CDR1 reads ENHRY; CDR2 reads SYGVKD. Trimming cost V 9 bases and J 5 bases, with 14 bases left between them. CDR3 nucleotides: TGTGCCATTTCGGGACTGACCGACAATGAGCAGTTCTTC. Amino acids: CAISGLTDNEQFF.

The J gene is TRBJ2-7, the V gene TRBV2; D remains unclear. Germline CDR1 and CDR2: SNHLY and FYNNEI. This CDR3 has 14 residues. The ends were cut back, 3 bases at V and 2 bases at J, with 11 bases in the middle. The CDR3 is CASSDPTKPYEQYF. In nucleotides, the CDR3 is TGTGCCAGCAGTGACCCGACAAAACCCTACGAGCAGTACTTC.

The chain is built from TRBV19 and TRBJ2-7; 10 nucleotides match TRBD1. The ends lost 3 bases at V and 5 bases at J; junction bases unmatched: 7. Germline values: CDR1 LNHDA, CDR2 SQIVND (reference sequence). This CDR3 is 15 amino acids long. CDR3 coding DNA: TGTGCCAGTAGTATCCGCGACAGGGGGCTGGACGAGCAGTACTTC. The encoded protein is CASSIRDRGLDEQYF.

J is TRBJ1-1 and V is TRBV9, with 8 bases fitting TRBD1. The length of the CDR3 is 17 residues. V dropped 0 bases and J dropped 5; count of bases not matched to a gene: 12. CDR1 is SGDLS, CDR2 YYNGEE, per germline. CDR3 amino acids: CASSVDPGGPGGTEAFF. The CDR3 region has the DNA TGTGCCAGCAGCGTAGATCCAGGGGGCCCCGGAGGGACTGAAGCTTTCTTT.

For the CDR3, the DNA is TGTGCCAGCAGCCCCCGGGACAGGGGGCGGTACACCGGGGAGCTGTTTTTT. It yields the protein CASSPRDRGRYTGELFF. The V and J genes are TRBV7-2 and TRBJ2-2; 12 bases fit TRBD1. Trimming at V came to 5 bases and at J to 3 bases, leaving 7 bases not matched to a gene. There are 17 residues in the CDR3. The V gene's germline CDR1 is SGHTA and CDR2 FQGNSA.

The chain uses TRBV10-2 and TRBJ1-5; D is undetermined. The V end was cut by 7 bases, the J end by 4 bases, with 8 bases between. The V gene's germline CDR1 is WSHSY and CDR2 SAAADI. The CDR3 spans 12 residues. CDR3 loop: CASTGLNQPQHF. The CDR3 DNA is TGCGCCAGCACCGGACTAAATCAGCCCCAGCATTTT.

There are a few counts of this clone. The CDR3 DNA is TGTGCCAGCAGCAGGGACAGGGACGCCTCCTACGAGCAGTACTTC. It translates to CASSRDRDASYEQYF. The chain uses TRBV5-5 and TRBJ2-7; 9 bases align to TRBD1. Germline loops: CDR1 SGHKS, CDR2 YYEKEE (reference sequence). This CDR3 comprises 15 residues. With V trimmed by 4 bases and J by 0 bases, 5 bases remained unmatched.

The chain couples TRBV13 to TRBJ2-3; perhaps TRBD2 as D (6 bases). Trimming removed 5 bases from V and 1 base from J, with 10 bases in between. The length of the CDR3 is 14 residues. Germline-derived CDR1 and CDR2 are PRHDT and FYEKMQ (reference sequence). CDR3 in DNA: TGTGCCAGCAGCGCCTTAGCGGGCACAGATACGCAGTATTTT. Residues: CASSALAGTDTQYF.

The rearrangement links TRBV2 to TRBJ2-7; 8 positions match TRBD1. Germline V CDR1 and CDR2: SNHLY, FYNNEI. The CDR3 runs to 14 residues. The ends lost 1 base at V and 7 bases at J; junction bases unmatched: 6. CDR3 residues: CASSEGQGPPEQYF. CDR3 sequence (DNA): TGTGCCAGCAGTGAAGGACAGGGGCCGCCGGAGCAGTACTTC.

The V and J genes are TRBV28 and TRBJ1-2; a weak D match, TRBD1 (6 bases). V lost 6 bases and J lost 4, with 12 bases in between. This CDR3 is 13 amino acids long. Germline-derived CDR1 and CDR2 are MDHEN and SYDVKM. The CDR3 region is CASRLTGSYGYTF. CDR3 bases: TGTGCCAGCAGGTTGACAGGCTCCTATGGCTACACCTTC.

The chain is built from TRBV19 and TRBJ2-7; possibly TRBD1 for D (5 bases). V lost 1 base to trimming and J lost 5 bases, with 12 bases between them. This CDR3 has 14 residues. In germline, CDR1 is LNHDA, CDR2 SQIVND (reference sequence). The CDR3 region has the DNA TGTGCCAGTAGTATAGTGTACAGGAGCGACGAGCAGTACTTC. Translating it yields CASSIVYRSDEQYF.

The rearrangement joins TRBV30 to TRBJ2-3; 7 nucleotides agree with TRBD2. V lost 0 bases to trimming and J lost 5 bases; unmatched junction nucleotides: 8. The CDR3 spans 15 residues. The germline V gene encodes CDR1 GTSNPN and CDR2 SVGIG (reference sequence). CDR3 DNA: TGTGCCTGGAGTGTATCCCTGGGCGGGAGAGATACGCAGTATTTT. Translation gives CAWSVSLGGRDTQYF.

V usage is TRBV6-6 and J usage is TRBJ2-5, with 13 bases aligning to TRBD2. The germline V gene has CDR1 MNHNY and CDR2 SVGAGI (reference sequence). V was pared by 5 bases and J by 4 bases, with 4 bases of the junction left unmatched. This CDR3 is 15 amino acids long. The CDR3 nucleotides read TGTGCCAGCAGTCGGCGGACTAGCGGGGGAGAGACCCAGTACTTC. It codes for CASSRRTSGGETQYF.

V usage is TRBV4-2 and J usage is TRBJ1-2; no definite D call. Trimming removed 0 bases from V and 4 bases from J, with 15 bases in between. The CDR3 has 16 residues. CDR1 and CDR2 from the germline V gene are LGHNA and YNFKEQ. The CDR3 DNA reads TGTGCCAGCAGCCAAGATCTCCAGGCTAAACTCTATGGCTACACCTTC. Protein: CASSQDLQAKLYGYTF.

V is TRBV5-1 and J is TRBJ2-3; 8 bases match TRBD2. Germline trimming cut 5 bases from V and 5 bases from J; bases unmatched to any gene: 10. The V gene's germline CDR1 is SGHRS and CDR2 YFSETQ. This CDR3 has 15 amino acids. This CDR3 is CASSYAAGAEDTQYF. As DNA, the CDR3 is TGCGCCAGCAGTTATGCAGCGGGAGCTGAAGATACGCAGTATTTT.

The J gene is TRBJ2-2, the V gene TRBV5-4, with 11 bases fitting TRBD1. CDR3 length: 15 amino acids. Trimming cost V 4 bases and J 7 bases; bases outside gene matches: 6. Germline assignment: CDR1 SGHNT and CDR2 YYREEE (reference sequence). Written as DNA, the CDR3 is TGTGCCAGCAGCCGGACAGGGGGCTATGGCGGGGAGCTGTTTTTT. This gives the protein CASSRTGGYGGELFF.

The CDR3 here is CASSYTLRSIYPNEQFF. As DNA, the CDR3 is TGTGCCAGTAGTTACACCCTACGGAGTATTTACCCCAATGAGCAGTTCTTC. The gene calls are TRBV19 and TRBJ2-1; D is unclear. This CDR3 region has 17 residues. Germline lookup yields CDR1 LNHDA and CDR2 SQIVND (reference sequence). V was shortened by 5 bases and J by 6 bases, with 23 bases between the two germline ends. Combining the CDR3 with reference TRBV19 and TRBJ2-1 gives the whole variable domain DGGITQSPKYLFRKEGQNVTLSCEQNLNHDAMYWYRQDPGQGLRLIYYSQIVNDFQKGDIAEGYSVSREKKESFPLTVTSAQKNPTAFYLCASSYTLRSIYPNEQFFGPGTRLTVL.

The chain couples TRBV7-9 to TRBJ1-4; 7 bases agree with TRBD1. V shed 5 bases, J shed 7 bases, and the junction held 13 bases outside the gene matches. Germline values: CDR1 SEHNR, CDR2 FQNEAQ (reference sequence). The CDR3 length is 16 residues. In DNA, the CDR3 is TGTGCCAGCAGCCGAAGACAGGGTCAGAGGGGTGAAAAACTGTTTTTT. As protein: CASSRRQGQRGEKLFF.

The chain carries TRBV27 and TRBJ1-1, with 7 bases lining up with TRBD1. Germline lookup yields CDR1 MNHEY and CDR2 SMNVEV (reference sequence). Trimming removed 6 bases from V and 1 base from J; junction bases left unmatched: 8. This CDR3 has 15 residues. As DNA, the CDR3 is TGTGCCAGCAGATACCCCGGACAGGCGAACACTGAAGCTTTCTTT. Its protein product is CASRYPGQANTEAFF.

Worth noting for this clone: An end of the junction differs from the germline gene, which may be a read error. The rearrangement joins TRBV7-7 to TRBJ2-2, with D possibly being TRBD2 (6 bases). Per the germline V gene, CDR1 is SSHAT and CDR2 is FNYEAQ (reference sequence). The CDR3 is made up of 15 amino acids. DNA of the CDR3: TGTGCTAGCAGCCCCGGGGGTGGAAACCGGGGGGAGCTGTTTTTT. It codes for CASSPGGGNRGELFF.

Remarks on this clone: A read error may account for a junction end that differs from germline. In nucleotides, the CDR3 is TGTGCCAGCAGCCCAACAACCGGGACCCCCTTGAACTTC. It specifies CASSPTTGTPLNF. The chain combines TRBV5-4 with TRBJ2-5, with D perhaps being TRBD1 or TRBD2 (5 bases each). In germline, CDR1 is SGHNT, CDR2 YYREEE (reference sequence). This CDR3 has 13 residues.